This is a list of T cell receptor beta chains from one sample in a study of vaccination and CD4 T cells after COVID-19. For these receptors, no antigen is known. TCRdb passed the PCR reads through MiXCR, listing each CDR3 protein once. The sample consists of nearly 25,000 distinct CDR3 sequences, about 30% of them appearing once. The sequencing here drew on CD4+ T cells from blood, cultured in vitro, taken about 7 months after SARS-CoV-2 vaccination. The receptors were gathered from a human donor who had recovered from COVID-19. Both conserved end residues are part of each CDR3. A D gene is named only where the DNA matches it firmly. Size is stated for part of the rows, as once, few or many counts, or as a class when the clone is expanded.

d_call | j_call | clone_size | v_call | cdr3_nt | cdr3_aa
TRBD1 | TRBJ1-5 | few | TRBV4-3 | TGCGCCAGCAGCCAAGATGGGGCAGGGGGACAGCCCCAGCATTTT | CASSQDGAGGQPQHF
- | TRBJ1-1 | - | TRBV29-1 | TGCAGCGTAGCTGGGGGGTTCCTTGAAGCTTTCTTT | CSVAGGFLEAFF
TRBD1 | TRBJ2-1 | - | TRBV28 | TGTGCCAGCCCCCCCGTAAGGACAGGAGCCTACAATGAGCAGTTCTTC | CASPPVRTGAYNEQFF
TRBD1 | TRBJ2-7 | - | TRBV7-8 | TGTGCCAGCAGCTTATTGGCCGCAGGGGGCTACGAGCAGTACTTC | CASSLLAAGGYEQYF
- | TRBJ2-1 | few | TRBV20-1 | TGCAGTGCAAGATACCCCTCTCGTACCGGAGTATACAATGAGCAGTTCTTC | CSARYPSRTGVYNEQFF
TRBD1 | TRBJ2-5 | few | TRBV24-1 | TGTGCCACCAGTGATCCACCCGGGACAGCTTTACAAGAGACCCAGTACTTC | CATSDPPGTALQETQYF
TRBD2 | TRBJ2-1 | medium-sized | TRBV6-1 | TGTGCCAGCAGAAAGGGACTAGCAACCAATGAGCAGTTCTTC | CASRKGLATNEQFF
TRBD1 | TRBJ2-3 | - | TRBV7-9 | TGTGCCAGCAGCCCGGGGACAGCTAGCACAGATACGCAGTATTTT | CASSPGTASTDTQYF
TRBD2 | TRBJ2-7 | few | TRBV20-1 | TGCAGTGCTAGACTAGCGGGAGGCAGCTCCTACGAGCAGTACTTC | CSARLAGGSSYEQYF
TRBD2 | TRBJ2-5 | few | TRBV27 | TGTGCCAGCAGTCTCCCCCCGGCGGGAGGAGAAGAGACCCAGTACTTC | CASSLPPAGGEETQYF
TRBD2 | TRBJ2-7 | - | TRBV20-1 | TGCAGTGCTAGAGGAGGTGGGAGGGCCTACGAGCAGTACTTC | CSARGGGRAYEQYF
- | TRBJ2-7 | - | TRBV20-1 | TGCAGTGCTAGAGTCCCCGGGAGTCTTGATTGGGAGCAGTACTTC | CSARVPGSLDWEQYF
- | TRBJ2-2 | few | TRBV28 | TGTGCCAGCAGTTTACCGGACACGAACACCGGGGAGCTGTTTTTT | CASSLPDTNTGELFF
- | TRBJ2-3 | few | TRBV20-1 | TGCAGTGCTCGCTACTTAGGCACAGATACGCAGTATTTT | CSARYLGTDTQYF
- | TRBJ2-4 | - | TRBV20-1 | TGCAGTGCTAGTTCTGGCGGGATAACCAAAAACATTCAGTACTTC | CSASSGGITKNIQYF
TRBD1 | TRBJ2-3 | - | TRBV19 | TGTGCCAGTAACCCCGCCGGGACAGGGGGGGCAGATACGCAGTATTTT | CASNPAGTGGADTQYF
TRBD1 | TRBJ1-2 | few | TRBV20-1 | TGCAGTGCAATACAGGGGGCCCAGGGCTATGGCTACACCTTC | CSAIQGAQGYGYTF
- | TRBJ1-5 | - | TRBV19 | TGTGCCAGTAAAGTAGCGGGGCCGGATCAGCCCCAGCATTTT | CASKVAGPDQPQHF
TRBD1 | TRBJ1-2 | few | TRBV19 | TGTGCCAGTCGGGACAGGGCTTCCTATGGCTACACCTTC | CASRDRASYGYTF
- | TRBJ2-6 | - | TRBV28 | TGTGCCAGCAGTTCCTACAGAGGGGCCAACGTCCTGACTTTC | CASSSYRGANVLTF
- | TRBJ2-3 | - | TRBV20-1 | TGCAGTGCTAAGAGAGGATCTAGCCGTACAGATACGCAGTATTTT | CSAKRGSSRTDTQYF
- | TRBJ1-1 | few | TRBV15 | TGTGCCACCAGCAGAGGCGGAGCGAGCACTGAAGCTTTCTTT | CATSRGGASTEAFF
TRBD1 | TRBJ2-5 | few | TRBV18 | TGTGCCAGCTCCCCTAGGACAGGGTATGGGGAGACCCAGTACTTC | CASSPRTGYGETQYF
TRBD1 | TRBJ1-2 | few | TRBV7-2 | TGTGCCAGCAGCCCAGCCGGGACAGGCTATGGCTACACCTTC | CASSPAGTGYGYTF
TRBD2 | TRBJ2-7 | - | TRBV29-1 | TGCAGCGTCGGGGGGGTCCACGAGCAGTACTTC | CSVGGVHEQYF
- | TRBJ2-3 | few | TRBV7-2 | TGTGCCAGCAGCGTAACAGGGACGTACACAGATACGCAGTATTTT | CASSVTGTYTDTQYF
- | TRBJ2-1 | - | TRBV7-2 | TGTGCCAGCGGCTTACGGCAGGGGAGGTACAATGAGCAGTTCTTC | CASGLRQGRYNEQFF
TRBD2 | TRBJ2-1 | few | TRBV7-9 | TGTGCCAGCAGCCCCCCCTTCAGGCTAGCGGTGTCCAATGAGCAGTTCTTC | CASSPPFRLAVSNEQFF
- | TRBJ1-6 | - | TRBV6-5 | TGTGCCAGCAGTTACGCGGAACCTAATTCACCCCTCCACTTT | CASSYAEPNSPLHF
- | TRBJ2-7 | - | TRBV19 | TGTGCCAGTAGTATGAAGGGGGGCTCGCCTTCCTACGAGCAGTACTTC | CASSMKGGSPSYEQYF
TRBD2 | TRBJ2-7 | - | TRBV6-2/TRBV6-3 | TGTGCCAGCCGTAGACTAGCGTTAAGCCTTACCCCTGCCGAGCAGTACTTC | CASRRLALSLTPAEQYF
- | TRBJ1-5 | - | TRBV19 | TGTGCCAGTAGTATACCCAGGGCTCAGCCCCAGCATTTT | CASSIPRAQPQHF
- | TRBJ2-5 | medium-sized | TRBV20-1 | TGCAGTGCGGGGACTTTAGAGACCCAGTACTTC | CSAGTLETQYF
- | TRBJ2-1 | few | TRBV20-1 | TGCAGTGCTAGAGACTATGGGGTCCCCTCCTACAATGAGCAGTTCTTC | CSARDYGVPSYNEQFF
- | TRBJ1-6 | few | TRBV6-5 | TGTGCCAGCAGTTACTCGACGTGGGCACCCCTCCACTTT | CASSYSTWAPLHF
TRBD1 | TRBJ2-7 | few | TRBV11-2 | TGTGCCAGCAGCCCCTCGCACAGGGGGCGGTACGAGCAGTACTTC | CASSPSHRGRYEQYF
- | TRBJ2-6 | - | TRBV19 | TGTGCCAGTAGTATAGCAGGACCCCCCGGGGCCAACGTCCTGACTTTC | CASSIAGPPGANVLTF
- | TRBJ1-2 | - | TRBV28 | TGTGCCAGCAGTCGGGTTTTACTATATGGCTACACCTTC | CASSRVLLYGYTF
- | TRBJ2-1 | - | TRBV24-1 | TGTGCCACCAGTGATTCCTTTAGGAGTAGGTGGAATGAGCAGTTCTTC | CATSDSFRSRWNEQFF
- | TRBJ1-6 | - | TRBV28 | TGTGCCAGCAGTTCCCCCCCCGCAGGTTATAATTCACCCCTCCACTTT | CASSSPPAGYNSPLHF
TRBD2 | TRBJ2-7 | - | TRBV20-1 | TGCAGTGCGAGACTAGCGGGTCCCCCTGTCGAGCAGTACTTC | CSARLAGPPVEQYF
- | TRBJ2-1 | few | TRBV7-2 | TGTGCCAGCAGCTTAGTCCCGGTTGAGCAGTTCTTC | CASSLVPVEQFF